This is a list of T cell receptor beta chains from one sample in a study of T cells after yellow fever vaccination. TCRdb passed the 5' RACE reads through MiXCR, listing each CDR3 protein once. The sample holds approximately 300,000 distinct CDR3 sequences; more than 8.5% are singletons and the top ten take over 15%. The material sequenced was PBMCs, taken on the day of the first yellow fever vaccination. These receptors all come from a man younger than 35 who received the YFV17D yellow fever vaccine. CDR3s include the opening cysteine and the closing phenylalanine or tryptophan. The D gene is left open where the match is weak. Size tells how often a clone was seen (once, few, many) or the class of an expanded clone, and some rows leave it out.

>TRBV5-5|-|TRBJ2-3|many
TGTGCCAGCAGCTTGCTAACGGACACAGATACGCAGTATTTT
CASSLLTDTDTQYF
>TRBV10-1|TRBD1|TRBJ2-3|many
TGCGCCAGCAGTGAAGGCCAGGGGGCAGGTTATTTT
CASSEGQGAGYF
>TRBV20-1|TRBD2|TRBJ2-5|few
TGCAGTGCCCTCATTGGGCGGGGGGAGACCCAGTACTTC
CSALIGRGETQYF
>TRBV7-2|TRBD1|TRBJ1-5|few
TGTGCCAGCAGCCCGGGACAGGGGGGGGTTCAGCCCCAGCATTTT
CASSPGQGGVQPQHF
>TRBV19|-|TRBJ2-7|-
TGTGCCAGTAGTATAGATTTGGCAGACCGGGGGCAGTACTTC
CASSIDLADRGQYF
>TRBV20-1|TRBD2|TRBJ2-3|many
TGCAGTGCTAGATTACTAGCGGGGTCAGGAGATACGCAGTATTTT
CSARLLAGSGDTQYF
>TRBV5-1|-|TRBJ2-1|-
TGCGCCAGCCGGGCTGAGCTCCTAAACAATGAGCAGTTCTTC
CASRAELLNNEQFF
>TRBV11-2|TRBD2|TRBJ2-2|-
TGTGCCAGCAGGTCCCCCGGGAGGAGGCGGGGCGGGGAGCTGTTTTTT
CASRSPGRRRGGELFF
>TRBV2|-|TRBJ2-5|few
TGTGCCAGCAGGAAGGATTTCGGAGAGACCCAGTACTTC
CASRKDFGETQYF
>TRBV27|-|TRBJ1-6|few
TGTGCCAGCAGTTTTCCCGGGATCAGGGCTTCATATAATTCACCCCTCCACTTT
CASSFPGIRASYNSPLHF
>TRBV20-1|TRBD2|TRBJ2-7|-
TGCAGTGCCCGGCCCCCCGGGACTATCCTAGAGGAGCAGTACTTC
CSARPPGTILEEQYF
>TRBV15|TRBD1|TRBJ1-2|few
TGTGCCACCAGCAGAGATCTTGGAACTCGACAGGGTGGTCATGGCTACACCTTC
CATSRDLGTRQGGHGYTF